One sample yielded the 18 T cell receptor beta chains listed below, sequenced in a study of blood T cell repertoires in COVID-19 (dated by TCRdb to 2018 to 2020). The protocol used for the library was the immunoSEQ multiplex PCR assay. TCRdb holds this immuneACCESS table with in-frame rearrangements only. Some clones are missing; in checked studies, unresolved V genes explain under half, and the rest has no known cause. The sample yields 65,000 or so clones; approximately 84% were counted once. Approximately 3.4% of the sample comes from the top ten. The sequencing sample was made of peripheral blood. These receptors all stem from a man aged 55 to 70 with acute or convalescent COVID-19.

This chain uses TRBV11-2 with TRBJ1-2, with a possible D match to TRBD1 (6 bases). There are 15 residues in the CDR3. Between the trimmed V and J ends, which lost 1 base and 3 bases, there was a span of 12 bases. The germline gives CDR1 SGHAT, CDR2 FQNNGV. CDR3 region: CASSLGFQGHYGYTF. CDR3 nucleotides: TGTGCCAGCAGCTTAGGGTTTCAGGGGCACTATGGCTACACCTTC.

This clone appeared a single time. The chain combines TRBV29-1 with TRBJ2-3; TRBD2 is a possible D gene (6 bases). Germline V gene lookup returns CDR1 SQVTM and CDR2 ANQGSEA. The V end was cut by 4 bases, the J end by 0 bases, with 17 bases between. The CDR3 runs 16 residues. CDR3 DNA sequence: TGCAGCGTTGGACGGGCCGGGGGTCCTAGCACAGATACGCAGTATTTT. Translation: CSVGRAGGPSTDTQYF.

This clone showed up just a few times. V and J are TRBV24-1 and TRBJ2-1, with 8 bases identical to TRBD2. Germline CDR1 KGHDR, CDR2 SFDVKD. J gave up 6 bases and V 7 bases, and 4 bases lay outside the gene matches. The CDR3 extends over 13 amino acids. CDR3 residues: CATSGGAFNEQFF. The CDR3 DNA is TGTGCCACCAGCGGGGGGGCATTCAATGAGCAGTTCTTC.

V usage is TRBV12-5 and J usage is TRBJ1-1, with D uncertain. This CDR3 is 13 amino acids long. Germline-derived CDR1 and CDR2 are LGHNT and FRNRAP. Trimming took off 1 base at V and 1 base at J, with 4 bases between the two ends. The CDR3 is CASGLGRNTEAFF. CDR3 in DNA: TGTGCTAGTGGTTTGGGTAGGAACACTGAAGCTTTCTTT.

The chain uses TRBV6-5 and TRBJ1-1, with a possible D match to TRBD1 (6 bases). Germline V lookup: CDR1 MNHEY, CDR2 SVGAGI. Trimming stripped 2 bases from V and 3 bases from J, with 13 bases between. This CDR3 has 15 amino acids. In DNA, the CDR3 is TGTGCCAGCAGTTACCTATCAGGGGCGGACACTGAAGCTTTCTTT. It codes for CASSYLSGADTEAFF.

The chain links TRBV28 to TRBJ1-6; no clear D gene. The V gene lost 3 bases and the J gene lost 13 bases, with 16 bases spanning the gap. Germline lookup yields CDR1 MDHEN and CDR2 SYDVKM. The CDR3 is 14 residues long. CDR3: CASSFTTQWPPLHF. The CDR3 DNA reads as TGTGCCAGCAGTTTCACTACGCAGTGGCCCCCCCTCCACTTT. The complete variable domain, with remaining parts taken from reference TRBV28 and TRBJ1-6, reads DVKVTQSSRYLVKRTGEKVFLECVQDMDHENMFWYRQDPGLGLRLIYFSYDVKMKEKGDIPEGYSVSREKKERFSLILESASTNQTSMYLCASSFTTQWPPLHFGNGTRLTVT.

In DNA, the CDR3 is TGTGCCAGCAGCTCAACCACGCCACTAGCGGGGGAGGTAGTTACGCAGTATTTT. Translating it yields CASSSTTPLAGEVVTQYF. The rearrangement links TRBV7-9 to TRBJ2-3, with 11 bases fitting TRBD2. The CDR3 has 18 residues. After removal of 4 bases from V and 8 bases from J, the junction contained 17 bases not matched to a gene. Germline V CDR1 and CDR2: SEHNR, FQNEAQ (reference sequence).

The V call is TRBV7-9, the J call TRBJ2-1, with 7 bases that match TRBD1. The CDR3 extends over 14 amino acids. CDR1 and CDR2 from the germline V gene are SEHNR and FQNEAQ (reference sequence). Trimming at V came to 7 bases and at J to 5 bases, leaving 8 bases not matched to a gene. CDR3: CASTLQGPNNEQFF. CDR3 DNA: TGTGCCAGCACCCTACAGGGGCCAAACAATGAGCAGTTCTTC.

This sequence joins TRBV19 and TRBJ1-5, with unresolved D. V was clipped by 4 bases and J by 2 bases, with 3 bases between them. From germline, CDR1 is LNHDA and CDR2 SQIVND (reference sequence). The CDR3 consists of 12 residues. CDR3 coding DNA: TGTGCCAGTAGTACAGGCAATCAGCCCCAGCATTTT. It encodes CASSTGNQPQHF.

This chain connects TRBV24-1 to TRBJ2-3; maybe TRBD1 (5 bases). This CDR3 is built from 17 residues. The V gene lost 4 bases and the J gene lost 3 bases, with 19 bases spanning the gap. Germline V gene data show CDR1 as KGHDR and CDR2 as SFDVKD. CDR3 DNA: TGTGCCACCAGTGACACCTCGACAGCCCTTGGGACAGATACGCAGTATTTT. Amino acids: CATSDTSTALGTDTQYF.

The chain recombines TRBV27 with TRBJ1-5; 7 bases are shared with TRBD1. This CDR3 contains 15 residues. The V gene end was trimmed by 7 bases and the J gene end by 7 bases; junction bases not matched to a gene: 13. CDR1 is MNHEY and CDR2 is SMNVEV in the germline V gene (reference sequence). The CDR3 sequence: CASTPSGGPGQPQHF. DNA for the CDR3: TGTGCCAGCACCCCCTCAGGGGGGCCGGGACAGCCCCAGCATTTT.

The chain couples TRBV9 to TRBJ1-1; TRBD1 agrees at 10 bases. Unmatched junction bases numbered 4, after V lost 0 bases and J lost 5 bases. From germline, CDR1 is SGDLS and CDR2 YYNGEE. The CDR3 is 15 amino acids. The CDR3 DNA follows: TGTGCCAGCAGCGTAGAAGGGACAGGGGAAACTGAAGCTTTCTTT. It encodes CASSVEGTGETEAFF.

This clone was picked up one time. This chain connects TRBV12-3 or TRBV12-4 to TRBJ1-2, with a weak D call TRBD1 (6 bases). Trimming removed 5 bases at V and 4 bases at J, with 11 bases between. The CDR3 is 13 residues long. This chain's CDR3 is CASSTGNGYGYTF. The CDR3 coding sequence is TGTGCCAGCAGTACAGGGAACGGCTATGGCTACACCTTC.

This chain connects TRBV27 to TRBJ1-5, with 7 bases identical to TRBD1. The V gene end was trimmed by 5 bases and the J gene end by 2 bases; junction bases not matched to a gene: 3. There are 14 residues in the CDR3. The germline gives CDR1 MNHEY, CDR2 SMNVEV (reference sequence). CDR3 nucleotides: TGTGCCAGCAGTCCTGGACAGGGCAATCAGCCCCAGCATTTT. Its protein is CASSPGQGNQPQHF.

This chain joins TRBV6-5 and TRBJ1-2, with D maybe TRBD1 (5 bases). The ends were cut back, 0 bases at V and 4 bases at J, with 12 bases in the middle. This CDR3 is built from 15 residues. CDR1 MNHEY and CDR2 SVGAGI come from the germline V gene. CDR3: CASSYSGPGSYGYTF. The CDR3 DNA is TGTGCCAGCAGTTACTCGGGGCCCGGGAGCTATGGCTACACCTTC.

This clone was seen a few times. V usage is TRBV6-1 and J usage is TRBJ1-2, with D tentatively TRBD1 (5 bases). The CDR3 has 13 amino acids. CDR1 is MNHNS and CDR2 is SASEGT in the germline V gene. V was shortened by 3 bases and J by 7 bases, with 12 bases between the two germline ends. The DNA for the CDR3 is TGTGCCAGCAGTGATGTTGGGGCCGGTGGCTACACCTTC. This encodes CASSDVGAGGYTF.

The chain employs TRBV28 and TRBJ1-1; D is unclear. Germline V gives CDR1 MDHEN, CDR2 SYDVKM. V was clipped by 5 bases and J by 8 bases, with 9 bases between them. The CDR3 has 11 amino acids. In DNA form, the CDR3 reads TGTGCCAGCAGTATTAGAAACGAAGCTTTCTTT. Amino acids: CASSIRNEAFF.

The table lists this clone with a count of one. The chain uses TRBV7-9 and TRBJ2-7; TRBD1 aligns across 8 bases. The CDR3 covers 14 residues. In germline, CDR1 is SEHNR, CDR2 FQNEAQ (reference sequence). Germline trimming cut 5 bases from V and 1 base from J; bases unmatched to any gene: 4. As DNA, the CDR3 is TGTGCCAGCAGCCAAACAGGGGGATCCTACGAGCAGTACTTC. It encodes CASSQTGGSYEQYF.